The 19 T cell receptor beta chains reported below all come from one sample, sequenced in a study of T cells in localized non-small cell lung cancer. The data were produced by immunoSEQ multiplex PCR, yet TCRdb's version contains in-frame clones alone and is incomplete. Among around 50,000 clones, around nine tenths were seen once, and the ten largest hold about 17%. The material sequenced was PBMCs, taken before any cancer treatment. The source of these receptors is a female donor with stage II lung adenocarcinoma.

This clone showed up just once. The rearrangement uses TRBV5-4 and TRBJ2-5; D not certain. The J call may be incorrect, as the DNA end agrees better with TRBJ2-7. Germline CDR1 is SGHNT and CDR2 is YYREEE (reference sequence). The CDR3 covers 15 residues. CDR3 sequence (DNA): TGTGCCAGCAGCTTGGCCCCGGACGCATCCTACGAGCAGTACTTC. Protein sequence: CASSLAPDASYEQYF.

The chain has TRBV28 and TRBJ2-5; maybe TRBD2 (6 bases). The CDR3 consists of 13 residues. The V end lost 7 bases, the J end lost 2 bases, and 11 bases lay between the germline ends. Germline V gives CDR1 MDHEN, CDR2 SYDVKM. For the CDR3, the DNA is TGTGCCAGCACGGCGGGGCGTCAAGAGACCCAGTACTTC. Protein product: CASTAGRQETQYF.

This clone was found once. The chain uses TRBV5-1 and TRBJ2-5; a possible D gene is TRBD2 (6 bases). The V gene's germline CDR1 is SGHRS and CDR2 YFSETQ. There are 14 residues in the CDR3. V shed 5 bases and J shed 1 base, with 12 bases lying between them. The CDR3 loop reads CASSSKEGQETQYF. Here the CDR3 DNA reads TGCGCCAGCAGTTCGAAGGAGGGCCAAGAGACCCAGTACTTC.

The chain links TRBV6-5 to TRBJ2-5, with D tentatively TRBD2 (5 bases). With 2 bases removed from V and 0 bases from J, the gap between germline ends came to 10 bases. This CDR3 is 15 amino acids long. Per germline, CDR1 MNHEY and CDR2 SVGAGI. CDR3 nucleotides: TGTGCCAGCAGTTACCGCGGGTCCTACCAAGAGACCCAGTACTTC. Its translation: CASSYRGSYQETQYF.

The gene calls are TRBV19 and TRBJ1-5; TRBD1 matches 7 bases. The germline CDR1 and CDR2 sequences are LNHDA and SQIVND (reference sequence). CDR3 size: 16 residues. Trimming at V came to 3 bases and at J to 6 bases, leaving 11 bases not matched to a gene. The CDR3, as DNA: TGTGCCAGTAGTATTACACCAGGGGGAAGAGGTCAGCCCCAGCATTTT. This sequence encodes CASSITPGGRGQPQHF.

This clone appeared a few times. This chain joins TRBV7-2 and TRBJ1-1; D remains ambiguous. Trimming shortened V by 2 bases and J by 2 bases, and 6 bases separated the two germline ends. Germline-derived CDR1 and CDR2 are SGHTA and FQGNSA. The CDR3 runs 13 residues. This chain's CDR3 is CASSLLFNTEAFF. The DNA for the CDR3 is TGTGCCAGCAGCTTATTGTTCAACACTGAAGCTTTCTTT.

V gene TRBV6-1 combines with J gene TRBJ1-6; no reliable D call. The germline gives CDR1 MNHNS, CDR2 SASEGT. This CDR3 comprises 11 residues. Trimming removed 7 bases at V and 8 bases at J, with 6 bases between. The CDR3 loop is CASTEDSPLHF. The CDR3 region has the DNA TGTGCCAGCACGGAAGATTCACCCCTCCACTTT.

This sequence joins TRBV5-1 and TRBJ1-4; D perhaps matches TRBD1 (6 bases). V lost 0 bases to trimming and J lost 10 bases, with 16 bases between them. The CDR3 loop spans 15 amino acids. The germline V gene encodes CDR1 SGHRS and CDR2 YFSETQ. Here the CDR3 DNA reads TGCGCCAGCAGCTTGGTTTCGGGGGGCGAGGGAAAACTGTTTTTT. Its protein product is CASSLVSGGEGKLFF.

On this clone: Other DNA sequences in the sample encode the same CDR3. The chain couples TRBV7-9 to TRBJ1-4, with a tentative D call TRBD1 (5 bases). V gave up 5 bases and J gave up 4 bases, with 11 bases separating them. CDR3 length equals 14 residues. Per germline, CDR1 SEHNR and CDR2 FQNEAQ (reference sequence). CDR3 nucleotide sequence: TGTGCCAGCAGCACCGGGACGGATAATGAAAAACTGTTTTTT. Protein: CASSTGTDNEKLFF.

The V and J genes are TRBV11-2 and TRBJ1-4; D gene ambiguous. Germline loops: CDR1 SGHAT, CDR2 FQNNGV. Deletions cut 5 bases from V and 8 bases from J, with 6 bases between. This CDR3 comprises 11 residues. This CDR3 reads CASSEREKLFF. The CDR3 DNA is TGTGCCAGCAGCGAAAGGGAAAAACTGTTTTTT.

The chain links TRBV7-3 to TRBJ2-2; 9 bases align to TRBD1. The CDR3 runs to 18 residues. Germline V CDR1 and CDR2: SGHTA, FQGTGA. Germline trimming cut 5 bases from V and 2 bases from J; bases unmatched to any gene: 12. CDR3 DNA: TGTGCCAGCAGCCCCCGGCCACCGGGACAGGGAAACACCGGGGAGCTGTTTTTT. Residues: CASSPRPPGQGNTGELFF.

The chain has TRBV27 and TRBJ1-4, with D possibly being TRBD1 (5 bases). Trimming pared 6 bases from V and 8 bases from J, leaving 22 bases between. Germline V lookup: CDR1 MNHEY, CDR2 SMNVEV (reference sequence). The CDR3 has 16 amino acids. CDR3 loop: CASSRGTTLGFEKLFF. DNA of the CDR3: TGTGCCAGCAGCCGGGGGACGACGCTGGGATTCGAAAAACTGTTTTTT.

The chain carries TRBV19 and TRBJ1-1; weak D call: TRBD1 (5 bases). The germline CDR1 and CDR2 sequences are LNHDA and SQIVND (reference sequence). This CDR3 is built from 13 residues. Trimming removed 3 bases at V and 4 bases at J, with 9 bases between. CDR3 DNA sequence: TGTGCCAGTAGTATTTCAGGGAGCACTGAAGCTTTCTTT. It specifies CASSISGSTEAFF.

J is TRBJ2-3 and V is TRBV11-2; 9 bases are shared with TRBD2. Germline V gives CDR1 SGHAT, CDR2 FQNNGV. V was pared by 5 bases and J by 0 bases, with 12 bases of the junction left unmatched. This CDR3 has 18 amino acids. CDR3 nucleotides: TGTGCCAGCAGCCCCGAGGTAGCGGGGGCCCCGAGCACAGATACGCAGTATTTT. Encoded protein: CASSPEVAGAPSTDTQYF.

This clone was counted between two and nine times. The chain is built from TRBV25-1 and TRBJ1-6; TRBD1 agrees at 8 bases. Looked up from germline, CDR1 is MGHDK and CDR2 is SYGVNS. J lost 5 bases, V lost 6 bases, and 3 bases had no gene match. The CDR3 spans 14 residues. CDR3 in amino acids: CASRQTGDNSPLHF. CDR3 bases: TGTGCCAGCAGGCAGACAGGGGATAATTCACCCCTCCACTTT.

V is TRBV27 and J is TRBJ2-7, with 8 bases lining up with TRBD1. CDR1 MNHEY and CDR2 SMNVEV come from the germline V gene (reference sequence). V was clipped by 3 bases and J by 3 bases; unmatched bases: 4. This CDR3 is built from 14 residues. Here the CDR3 DNA reads TGTGCCAGCAGTTTCGGACAGGGCTACTACGAGCAGTACTTC. Its translation is CASSFGQGYYEQYF.

This clone has only one observation. The CDR3 DNA reads TGTGCCAGCAGTTTGGGGGGCGTGGGTGAAGCTTTCTTT. It specifies CASSLGGVGEAFF. The rearrangement links TRBV28 to TRBJ1-1, with D perhaps matching TRBD1 (6 bases). V shed 3 bases and J shed 7 bases, with 12 bases lying between them. Looked up from germline, CDR1 is MDHEN and CDR2 is SYDVKM. The CDR3 has 13 amino acids.

This chain joins TRBV7-8 and TRBJ1-1, with unresolved D. The germline V gene has CDR1 SGHVS and CDR2 FQNEAQ. This CDR3 has 12 residues. Trimming removed 5 bases from V and 8 bases from J, with 12 bases in between. CDR3 protein: CASSPDGREAFF. In DNA, the CDR3 is TGTGCCAGCAGCCCAGACGGCAGAGAAGCTTTCTTT. The full variable domain, rest sourced from reference TRBV7-8 and TRBJ1-1, is GAGVSQSPRYKVAKRGQDVALRCDPISGHVSLFWYQQALGQGPEFLTYFQNEAQLDKSGLPSDRFFAERPEGSVSTLKIQRTQQEDSAVYLCASSPDGREAFFGQGTRLTVV.

The chain carries TRBV5-1 and TRBJ2-5; TRBD1 agrees at 12 bases. The CDR3 length is 16 residues. Looked up from germline, CDR1 is SGHRS and CDR2 is YFSETQ. The ends lost 1 base at V and 6 bases at J; junction bases unmatched: 7. CDR3 nucleotide sequence: TGCGCCAGCAGCTTGACCGGGACAGGGGGCGAAAAGACCCAGTACTTC. Translation: CASSLTGTGGEKTQYF.